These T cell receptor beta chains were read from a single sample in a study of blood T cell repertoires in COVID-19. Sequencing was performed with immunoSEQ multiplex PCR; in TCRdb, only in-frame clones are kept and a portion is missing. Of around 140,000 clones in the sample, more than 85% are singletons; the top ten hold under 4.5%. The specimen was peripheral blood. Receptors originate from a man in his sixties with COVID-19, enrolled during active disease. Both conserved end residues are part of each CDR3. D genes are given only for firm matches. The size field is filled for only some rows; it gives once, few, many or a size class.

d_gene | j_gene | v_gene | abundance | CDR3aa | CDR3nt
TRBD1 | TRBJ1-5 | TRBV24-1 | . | CATSESGGRDQPQHF | TGTGCCACCAGTGAATCAGGGGGAAGAGATCAGCCCCAGCATTTT
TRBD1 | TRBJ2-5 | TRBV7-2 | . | CASSPGTGGETQYF | TGTGCCAGCAGCCCAGGGACAGGGGGCGAGACCCAGTACTTC
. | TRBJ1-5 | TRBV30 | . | CAWSLPWGVYQPQHF | TGTGCCTGGAGCCTTCCATGGGGGGTGTATCAGCCCCAGCATTTT
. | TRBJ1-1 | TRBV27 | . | CASSLLIRGGRTEAFF | TGTGCCAGCAGTCTACTAATCAGGGGAGGGAGAACTGAAGCTTTCTTT
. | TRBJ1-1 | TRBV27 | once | CASSTLTRANTEAFF | TGTGCCAGCAGCACCTTAACGAGAGCTAACACTGAAGCTTTCTTT
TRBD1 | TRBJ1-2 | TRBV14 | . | CASSPRQGVDYGYTF | TGTGCCAGCAGCCCCCGACAGGGAGTGGATTATGGCTACACCTTC
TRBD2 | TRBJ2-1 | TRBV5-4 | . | CASSFWGGGAYNEQFF | TGTGCCAGCAGCTTTTGGGGCGGGGGGGCATACAATGAGCAGTTCTTC
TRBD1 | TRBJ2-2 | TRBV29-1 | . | CSVDTGVLTGELFF | TGCAGCGTTGACACAGGGGTTCTCACCGGGGAGCTGTTTTTT
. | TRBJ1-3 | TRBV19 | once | CASTESSGNTIYF | TGTGCCAGCACAGAGAGCTCTGGAAACACCATATATTTT
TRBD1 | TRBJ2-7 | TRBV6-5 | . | CASSYSGTGEEQYF | TGTGCCAGCAGTTACTCCGGGACAGGGGAAGAGCAGTACTTC
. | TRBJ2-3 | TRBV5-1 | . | CASSVHQDTQYF | TGCGCCAGCAGCGTACACCAAGATACGCAGTATTTT
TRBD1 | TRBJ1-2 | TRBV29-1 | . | CSVWTGGTLGGYTF | TGCAGCGTTTGGACAGGGGGAACTTTGGGTGGCTACACCTTC
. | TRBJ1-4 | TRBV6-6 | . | CASSYPAGSTNEKLFF | TGTGCCAGCAGTTACCCCGCGGGGAGCACTAATGAAAAACTGTTTTTT
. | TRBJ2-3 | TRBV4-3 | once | CASSQEVPGAATDTQYF | TGCGCCAGCAGCCAAGAAGTCCCAGGGGCTGCGACAGATACGCAGTATTTT
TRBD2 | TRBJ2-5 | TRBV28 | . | CASELAGGETQYF | TGTGCCAGCGAATTAGCGGGGGGGGAGACCCAGTACTTC
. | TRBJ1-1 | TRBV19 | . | CASRIPDRITEAFF | TGTGCCAGTAGGATTCCGGACAGAATCACTGAAGCTTTCTTT
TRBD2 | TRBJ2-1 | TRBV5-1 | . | CASSLAPGLADAEQFF | TGCGCCAGCAGCTTGGCCCCGGGACTAGCCGACGCTGAGCAGTTCTTC
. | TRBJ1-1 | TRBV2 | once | CASSVSQNTEAFF | TGTGCCAGCAGTGTTTCACAGAACACTGAAGCTTTCTTT
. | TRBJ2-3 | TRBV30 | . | CAWAPLRRLGTDTQYF | TGTGCCTGGGCCCCCTTGCGGAGGCTGGGGACAGATACGCAGTATTTT
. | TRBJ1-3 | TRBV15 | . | CATSDSSWDTIYF | TGTGCCACCAGCGACAGTTCGTGGGACACCATATATTTT
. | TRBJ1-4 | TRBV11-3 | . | CASSFKIQGMSARNEKLFF | TGTGCCAGCAGCTTTAAGATCCAGGGTATGAGTGCTCGAAATGAAAAACTGTTTTTT
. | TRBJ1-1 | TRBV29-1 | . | CSVETRDTEAFF | TGCAGCGTTGAAACCAGGGACACTGAAGCTTTCTTT
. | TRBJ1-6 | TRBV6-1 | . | CASSVGHQSYNSPLHF | TGTGCCAGCAGTGTGGGACATCAATCGTATAATTCACCCCTCCACTTT
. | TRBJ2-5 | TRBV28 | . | CASTVSSSETQYF | TGTGCCAGCACGGTCTCGTCCTCGGAGACCCAGTACTTC
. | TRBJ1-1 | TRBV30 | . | CAWSKAAGMGRAEAFF | TGTGCCTGGAGTAAGGCGGCAGGGATGGGAAGGGCTGAAGCTTTCTTT
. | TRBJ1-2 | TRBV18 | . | CASSPSFQGNYGYTF | TGTGCCAGCTCACCATCATTCCAGGGTAACTATGGCTACACCTTC
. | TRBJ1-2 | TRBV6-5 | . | CASSYSALQQHYGYTF | TGTGCCAGCAGTTACTCGGCCCTGCAACAGCACTATGGCTACACCTTC
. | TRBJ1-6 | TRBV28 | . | CASSLPHGNNSPLHF | TGTGCCAGCAGTTTACCCCACGGGAATAATTCACCCCTCCACTTT
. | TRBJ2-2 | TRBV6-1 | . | CASSAGVVQVTGELFF | TGTGCCAGCAGTGCAGGGGTTGTCCAAGTAACCGGGGAGCTGTTTTTT
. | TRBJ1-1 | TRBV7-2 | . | CASRPTRNTEAFF | TGTGCCAGCAGACCAACTAGGAACACTGAAGCTTTCTTT
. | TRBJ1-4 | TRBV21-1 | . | CASSKVEVRGAKLFF | TGTGCCAGCAGCAAAGTGGAGGTCAGGGGAGCAAAACTGTTTTTT
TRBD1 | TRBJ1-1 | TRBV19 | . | CASSIRDRGHKNTEAFF | TGTGCCAGTAGTATCCGGGACAGGGGGCACAAGAACACTGAAGCTTTCTTT